This passage covers 13 T cell receptor beta chains from one sample sequenced in a study of cytomegalovirus exposure and HLA in healthy donors. PCR amplification relied on 60 Vbeta primers (plus 13 Jbeta primers). Here immunoSEQ multiplex PCR was the method, and the copy in TCRdb shows in-frame clones only, minus some. The sample includes around 120,000 clones. The sequenced sample consisted of PBMCs. These TCRs come from a man between 18 and 29 years old in good health and CMV-seronegative.

The rearrangement links TRBV5-4 to TRBJ2-5; D call uncertain. Matching the DNA end better, TRBJ2-7 makes the J call doubtful. Germline-derived CDR1 and CDR2 are SGHNT and YYREEE (reference sequence). The CDR3 consists of 13 residues. As DNA, the CDR3 is TGTGCCAGCAGCTTTACCGGTAACTACGAGCAGTACTTC. As protein: CASSFTGNYEQYF.

The V gene is TRBV19, the J gene TRBJ1-2; D unclear. Germline V gene sequence: CDR1 LNHDA, CDR2 SQIVND (reference sequence). V lost 7 bases, J lost 3 bases, and 15 bases lay in between. CDR3 length equals 14 residues. CDR3 loop: CASTSPSQYYGYTF. DNA of the CDR3: TGTGCCAGTACCTCCCCGAGTCAATACTATGGCTACACCTTC.

This sequence joins TRBV5-4 and TRBJ2-2, with D uncertain. Trimming pared 4 bases from V and 2 bases from J, leaving 3 bases between. The CDR3 consists of 12 residues. The germline V gene has CDR1 SGHNT and CDR2 YYREEE (reference sequence). CDR3 protein: CASSLNTGELFF. The CDR3 region has the DNA TGTGCCAGCAGCCTCAACACCGGGGAGCTGTTTTTT.

The gene calls are TRBV28 and TRBJ2-5; 10 bases agree with TRBD2. The CDR3 is made up of 15 amino acids. Trimming at V came to 5 bases and at J to 5 bases, leaving 8 bases not matched to a gene. Germline CDR1 MDHEN, CDR2 SYDVKM. The CDR3 region has the DNA TGTGCCAGCAGTCTATTCAGCGGGAGGGTCGAGACCCAGTACTTC. It codes for CASSLFSGRVETQYF.

V and J are TRBV13 and TRBJ1-3; 9 bases are a match to TRBD1. V lost 5 bases and J lost 4; bases outside the gene matches: 9. CDR3 length equals 16 residues. Germline-derived CDR1 and CDR2 are PRHDT and FYEKMQ (reference sequence). For the CDR3, the DNA is TGTGCCAGCAGCCAGTCAGGGACAGGGAAAGGAAACACCATATATTTT. Its translation is CASSQSGTGKGNTIYF.

In DNA form, the CDR3 reads TGTGCCAGCAGGGGGGGGGAGGGGCACACTGAAGCTTTCTTT. This gives the protein CASRGGEGHTEAFF. V and J are TRBV2 and TRBJ1-1; D may be TRBD1 (5 bases). V lost 6 bases to trimming and J lost 3 bases, with 14 bases between them. The germline V gene has CDR1 SNHLY and CDR2 FYNNEI. The CDR3 length is 14 residues.

This sequence joins TRBV6-1 and TRBJ1-3, with 7 bases identical to TRBD1. There are 15 residues in the CDR3. V lost 6 bases and J lost 4; bases outside the gene matches: 9. Germline V lookup: CDR1 MNHNS, CDR2 SASEGT. The DNA of the CDR3 is TGTGCCAGCAGACCAACAGGGGCTCTGGGAAACACCATATATTTT. Translated, it gives CASRPTGALGNTIYF.

This sequence joins TRBV5-1 and TRBJ2-1; TRBD2 aligns across 11 bases. V lost 0 bases to trimming and J lost 9 bases; unmatched junction nucleotides: 5. Germline V CDR1 and CDR2: SGHRS, YFSETQ. The CDR3 spans 15 residues. Here the CDR3 reads CASSLVAGGAGEQFF. CDR3 sequence (DNA): TGCGCCAGCAGCTTGGTAGCGGGAGGGGCCGGTGAGCAGTTCTTC.

This chain joins TRBV5-5 and TRBJ1-1, with unresolved D. V lost 4 bases and J lost 0, with 10 bases in between. Germline CDR1 SGHKS, CDR2 YYEKEE (reference sequence). This CDR3 spans 14 amino acids. The CDR3 nucleotides are TGTGCCAGCAGCCTATCGAGGGTGAACACTGAAGCTTTCTTT. This translates into CASSLSRVNTEAFF.

The V and J genes are TRBV10-3 and TRBJ2-1, with 9 bases fitting TRBD2. V trimming: 0 bases; J trimming: 5 bases; junction bases outside the gene matches: 2. Germline V gene data show CDR1 as ENHRY and CDR2 as SYGVKD. The CDR3 length is 15 residues. The CDR3 spells CAISESIAGDNEQFF. The CDR3 bases are TGTGCCATCAGTGAGTCAATAGCGGGGGACAATGAGCAGTTCTTC.

This rearrangement joins TRBV5-1 to TRBJ2-1; TRBD1 is a possible D gene (5 bases). The CDR3 has 14 amino acids. From germline, CDR1 is SGHRS and CDR2 YFSETQ. Deletions cut 0 bases from V and 8 bases from J, with 12 bases between. The CDR3 loop reads CASSLGGFGDEQFF. The CDR3 DNA follows: TGCGCCAGCAGCTTGGGGGGCTTCGGCGATGAGCAGTTCTTC.

V and J are TRBV7-2 and TRBJ2-7, with TRBD2 identical over 9 bases. The CDR3 sequence is 17 residues long. The germline CDR1 and CDR2 sequences are SGHTA and FQGNSA. The junction had 12 bases not matched to a gene; V was cut back by 4 bases and J by 2 bases. The CDR3 loop reads CASSSDFSGSIPYEQYF. CDR3 sequence (DNA): TGTGCCAGCAGCTCCGACTTTAGCGGGAGCATCCCCTACGAGCAGTACTTC.

The rearrangement joins TRBV4-1 to TRBJ1-1, with D unclear. CDR1 MGHRA and CDR2 YSYEKL come from the germline V gene. The V gene lost 6 bases and the J gene lost 5 bases, with 19 bases spanning the gap. This CDR3 contains 15 residues. CDR3 sequence reads: CASSLSSRRETEAFF. CDR3 bases: TGCGCCAGCAGTCTTTCCTCACGTAGGGAGACTGAAGCTTTCTTT.